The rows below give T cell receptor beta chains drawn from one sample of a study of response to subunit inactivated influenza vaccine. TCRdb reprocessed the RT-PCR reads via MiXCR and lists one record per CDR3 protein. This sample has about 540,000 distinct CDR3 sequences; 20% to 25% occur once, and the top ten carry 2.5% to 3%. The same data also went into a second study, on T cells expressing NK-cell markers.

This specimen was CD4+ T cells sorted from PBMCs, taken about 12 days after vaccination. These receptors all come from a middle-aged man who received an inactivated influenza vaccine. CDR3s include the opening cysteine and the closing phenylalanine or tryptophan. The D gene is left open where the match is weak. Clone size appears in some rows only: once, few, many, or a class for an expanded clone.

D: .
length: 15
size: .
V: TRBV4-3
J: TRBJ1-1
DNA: TGCGCCAGCAGCCAAGATCCCAGGGGCGGGACTGAAGCTTTCTTT
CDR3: CASSQDPRGGTEAFF

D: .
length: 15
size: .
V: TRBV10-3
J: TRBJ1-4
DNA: TGTGCCATCAGTGAGTCGTTGGGGCGATATGAAAAACTGTTTTTT
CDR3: CAISESLGRYEKLFF

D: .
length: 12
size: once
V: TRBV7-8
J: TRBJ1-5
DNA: TGTGCCAGCAGCCCCGACAGGAACCCCCAGCATTTT
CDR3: CASSPDRNPQHF

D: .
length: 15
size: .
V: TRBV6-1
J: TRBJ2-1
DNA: TGTGCCAGCACGACGACACTCAGCTCCTACAATGAGCAGTTCTTC
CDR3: CASTTTLSSYNEQFF

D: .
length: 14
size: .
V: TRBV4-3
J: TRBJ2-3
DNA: TGCGCCAGCAGCCAAAGACCTAGCACAGATACGCAGTATTTT
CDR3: CASSQRPSTDTQYF

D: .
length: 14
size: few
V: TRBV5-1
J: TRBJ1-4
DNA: TGCGCCAGCAGTGAGGGGCCGCTTAATGAAAAACTGTTTTTT
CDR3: CASSEGPLNEKLFF

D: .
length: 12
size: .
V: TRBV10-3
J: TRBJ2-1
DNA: TGTGCCACGTGGTCGGGGATCGGTGAGCAGTTCTTC
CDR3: CATWSGIGEQFF

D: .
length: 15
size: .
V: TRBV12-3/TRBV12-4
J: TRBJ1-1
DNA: TGTGCCAGCAGCTCCCGCCCTGACAGCAACACTGAAGCTTTCTTT
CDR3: CASSSRPDSNTEAFF

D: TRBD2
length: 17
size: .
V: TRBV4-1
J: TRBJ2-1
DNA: TGCGCCAGCAGCCAAGAACTAGCGGGGGGACCCTACAATGAGCAGTTCTTC
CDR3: CASSQELAGGPYNEQFF

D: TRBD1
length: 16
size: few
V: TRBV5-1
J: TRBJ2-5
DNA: TGCGCCAGCAGCACCCAAAGGGGGACAGGGAGAGAGACCCAGTACTTC
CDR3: CASSTQRGTGRETQYF

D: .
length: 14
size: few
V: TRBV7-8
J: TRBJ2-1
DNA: TGTGCCAGCAGCGTCACAGGGTCCTACAATGAGCAGTTCTTC
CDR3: CASSVTGSYNEQFF

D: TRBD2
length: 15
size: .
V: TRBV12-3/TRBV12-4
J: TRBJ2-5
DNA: TGTGCCAGCAGAGTCAAGGGACTAGCACAAGAGACCCAGTACTTC
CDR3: CASRVKGLAQETQYF

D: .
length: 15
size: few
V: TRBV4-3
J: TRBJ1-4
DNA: TGCGCCAGCAGCCAAGACGCCAAGTTTAATGAAAAACTGTTTTTT
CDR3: CASSQDAKFNEKLFF

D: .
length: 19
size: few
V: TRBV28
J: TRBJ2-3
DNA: TGTGCCAGCAGTTTTACGTTTGAGGGGGTTCGTCTTCTCACAGATACGCAGTATTTT
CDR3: CASSFTFEGVRLLTDTQYF

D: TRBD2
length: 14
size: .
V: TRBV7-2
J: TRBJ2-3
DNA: TGTGCCAGCAGCCGCACGACTAGCGGGGTGACGCAGTATTTT
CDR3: CASSRTTSGVTQYF

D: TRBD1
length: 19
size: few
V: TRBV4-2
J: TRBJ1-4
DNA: TGTGCCAGCAGCCAAGATCTACCGAGAGGGACAGGCCTAAATGAAAAACTGTTTTTT
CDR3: CASSQDLPRGTGLNEKLFF

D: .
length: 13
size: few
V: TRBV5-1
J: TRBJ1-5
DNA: TGCGCCAGCAGATCAGACAATAATCAGCCCCAGCATTTT
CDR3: CASRSDNNQPQHF

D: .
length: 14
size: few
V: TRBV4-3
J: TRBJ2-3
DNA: TGCGCCAGCAGCCAACAATGGGGGGCAGATACGCAGTATTTT
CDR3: CASSQQWGADTQYF

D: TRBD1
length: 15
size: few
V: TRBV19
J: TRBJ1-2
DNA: TGTGCCAGTAGGCAGGCGGACAGGGTGGAATATGGCTACACCTTC
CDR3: CASRQADRVEYGYTF

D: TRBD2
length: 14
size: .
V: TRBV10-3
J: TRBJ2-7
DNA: TGTGCCATAAGAGGGACGGGAGGATCCTACGAGCAGTACTTC
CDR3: CAIRGTGGSYEQYF

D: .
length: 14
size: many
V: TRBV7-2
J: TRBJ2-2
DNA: TGTGCCAGCAGCCCACAGGGAGGCACCGGGGAGCTGTTTTTT
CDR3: CASSPQGGTGELFF